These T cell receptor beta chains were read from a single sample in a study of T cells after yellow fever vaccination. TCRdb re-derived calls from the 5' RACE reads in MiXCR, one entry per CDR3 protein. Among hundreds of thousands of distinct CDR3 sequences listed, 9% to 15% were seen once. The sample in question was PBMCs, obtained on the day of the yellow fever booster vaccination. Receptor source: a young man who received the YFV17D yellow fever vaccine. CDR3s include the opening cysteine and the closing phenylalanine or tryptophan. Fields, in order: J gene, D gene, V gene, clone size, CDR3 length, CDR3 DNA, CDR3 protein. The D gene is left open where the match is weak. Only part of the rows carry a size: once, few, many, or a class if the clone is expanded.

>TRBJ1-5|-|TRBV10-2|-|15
TGCGCCAGCAGTGAGTCGTTGGTTAGCAATCAGCCCCAGCATTTT
CASSESLVSNQPQHF
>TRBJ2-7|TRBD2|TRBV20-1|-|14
TGCAGTGCTAGAGTGCTCGCGGGAGTCTACGAGCAGTACTTC
CSARVLAGVYEQYF
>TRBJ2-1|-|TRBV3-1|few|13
TGTGCCAGCAGCCAAGATTTGGCGGGGTTCTTGTCGTTC
CASSQDLAGFLSF
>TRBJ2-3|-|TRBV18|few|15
TGTGCCAGCTCACCGACTGAGGGACCCACAGATACGCAGTATTTT
CASSPTEGPTDTQYF
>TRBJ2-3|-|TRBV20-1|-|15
TGCAGTGCAACCCCGGCAGCCCCTGAGGGAGATACGCAGTATTTT
CSATPAAPEGDTQYF
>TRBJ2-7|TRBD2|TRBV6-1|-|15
TGTGCCAGCAGCTTTTTGCTAGCGGGAGTAGGCGAGCAGTACTTC
CASSFLLAGVGEQYF
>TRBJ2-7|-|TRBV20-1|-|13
TGCAGTGCTAGAGACTCCTCCAAGTACGAGCAGTACTTC
CSARDSSKYEQYF
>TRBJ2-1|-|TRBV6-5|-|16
TGTGCCAGCAGTTCCCACACAGGGAGCTCCTACAATGAGCAGTTCTTC
CASSSHTGSSYNEQFF
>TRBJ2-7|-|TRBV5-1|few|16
TGCGCCAGCAGCTTGGCCGTGGGAAGCGGGTCCGACGAGCAGTACTTC
CASSLAVGSGSDEQYF
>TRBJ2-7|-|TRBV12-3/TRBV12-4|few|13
TGTGCCAGCAGGCGGACGGGAGTGGTCGAGCAGTACTTC
CASRRTGVVEQYF
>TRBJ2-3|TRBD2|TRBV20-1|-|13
TGCAGTGCTAGAGCACTAGCGGGGGATACGCAGTATTTT
CSARALAGDTQYF
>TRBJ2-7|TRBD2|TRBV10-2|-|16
TGCGCCAGCAGCCCGGGACTAGCGGGAGGGCCGAGGGAGCAGTACTTC
CASSPGLAGGPREQYF
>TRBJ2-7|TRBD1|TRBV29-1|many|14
TGCAGCGTAGCTTCCGGGACAGGAACCTACGAGCAGTACTTC
CSVASGTGTYEQYF
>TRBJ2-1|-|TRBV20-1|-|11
TGCAGAGTTCCCGGTTACAATGAGCAGTTCTTC
CRVPGYNEQFF
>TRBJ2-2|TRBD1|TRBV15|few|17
TGTGCCACCAGCAGAGCTATAGACAGGGCGAACACCGGGGAGCTGTTTTTT
CATSRAIDRANTGELFF
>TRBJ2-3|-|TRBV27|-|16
TGTGCCAGCAAACAACCGGGGCCCGTTTTGGTAGATACGCAGTATTTT
CASKQPGPVLVDTQYF
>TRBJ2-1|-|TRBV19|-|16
TGTGCCAGTAGTACCGTTGGACGGAACTCCTACAATGAGCAGTTCTTC
CASSTVGRNSYNEQFF
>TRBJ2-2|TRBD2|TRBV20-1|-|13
TGCAGTGGACTAGCGGGAGATCCCGGGGAGCTGTTTTTT
CSGLAGDPGELFF
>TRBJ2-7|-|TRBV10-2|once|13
TGCGCCAGCAGTGGCGGGTACGGCCGGGAGCAGTACTTC
CASSGGYGREQYF
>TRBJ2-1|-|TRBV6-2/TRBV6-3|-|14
TGTGCCAGCAGTCCCTGGGGGACATCGGGTGAGCAGTTCTTC
CASSPWGTSGEQFF
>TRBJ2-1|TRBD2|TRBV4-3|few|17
TGCGCCAGCAGCCAAGAGATGTGGGGACTAGCGAACAATGAGCAGTTCTTC
CASSQEMWGLANNEQFF
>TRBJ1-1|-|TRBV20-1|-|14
TGCAGTGCTAGAGCAGGGGCCGTGAACACTGAAGCTTTCTTT
CSARAGAVNTEAFF
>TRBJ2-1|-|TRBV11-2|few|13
TGTGCCAGCAGCTGGGCAGGGTTCCATGAGCAGTTCTTC
CASSWAGFHEQFF
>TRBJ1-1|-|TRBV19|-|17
TGTGCCAGTAGCCCGGGCCCCCCGATGCCCATGAACACTGAAGCTTTCTTT
CASSPGPPMPMNTEAFF
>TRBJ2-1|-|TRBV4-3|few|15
TGCGCCAGCAGCCAAGTTAATAAGGGTCTAAATGAGCAGTTCTTC
CASSQVNKGLNEQFF
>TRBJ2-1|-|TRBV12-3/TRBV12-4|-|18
TGTGCCAGCTGTTTTACACCCTCGGGGTGGGGTTCGTACAATGAGCAGTTCTTC
CASCFTPSGWGSYNEQFF
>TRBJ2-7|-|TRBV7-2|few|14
TGTGCCAGCATGGATGTTCGGGGGGCTGGGGAGCAGTACTTC
CASMDVRGAGEQYF
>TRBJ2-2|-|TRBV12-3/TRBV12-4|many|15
TGTGCCAGCAGTTTTAGAGGCCGAAATCTCGGGGAGCTGTTTTTT
CASSFRGRNLGELFF
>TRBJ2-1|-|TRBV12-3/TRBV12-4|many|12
TGTGCCAGCAGTTTAACCGTCGGAGAGCAGTTCTTC
CASSLTVGEQFF
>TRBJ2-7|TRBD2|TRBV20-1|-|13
TGCAGTGGCGCGACTAGCGAGACCTACGAGCAGTACTTC
CSGATSETYEQYF
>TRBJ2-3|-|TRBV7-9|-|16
TGTGCCAGCAGCCCAGACAGTTTATCTAGCACAGATACGCAGTATTTT
CASSPDSLSSTDTQYF
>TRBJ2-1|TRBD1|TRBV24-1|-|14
TGTGCCACAAGAGGGACAGGGGGTTTGGATGAGCAGTTCTTC
CATRGTGGLDEQFF
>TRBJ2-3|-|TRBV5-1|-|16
TGCGCCAGCAGCCCCCCGTGGCAGGCGGGCACAGATACGCAGTATTTT
CASSPPWQAGTDTQYF
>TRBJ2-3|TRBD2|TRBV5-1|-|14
TGCGCCAGCATGGTGGGAGGGAGCACAGATACGCAGTATTTT
CASMVGGSTDTQYF
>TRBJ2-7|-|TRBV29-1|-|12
TGCAGCGTCCCAGGGGAAGGTTACGAGCAGTACTTC
CSVPGEGYEQYF
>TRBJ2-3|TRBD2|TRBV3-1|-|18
TGTGCCAGCAGCCTACGGGGACTAGCGGGAGGGAGGGCAGATACGCAGTATTTT
CASSLRGLAGGRADTQYF
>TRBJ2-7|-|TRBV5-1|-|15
TGCGCCAGCAGCTTAGCGGGACACCCATCCCCCGAGCAGTACTTC
CASSLAGHPSPEQYF
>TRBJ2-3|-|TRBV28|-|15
TGTGCCAGCAGTGTCAGCCCGGGGGTGGCAGATACGCAGTATTTT
CASSVSPGVADTQYF
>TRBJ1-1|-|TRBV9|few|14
TGTGCCAGCAGCCCTAATAGGGAGTACACTGAAGCTTTCTTT
CASSPNREYTEAFF
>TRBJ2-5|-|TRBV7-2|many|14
TGTGCCAGCAGCTTAAGGGTCGGGGAAGAGACCCAGTACTTC
CASSLRVGEETQYF
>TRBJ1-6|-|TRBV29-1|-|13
TGCAGCGTTCAGACCCATTCGGATTCACCCCTCCACTTT
CSVQTHSDSPLHF
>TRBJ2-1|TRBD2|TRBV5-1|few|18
TGCGCCAGCAGCTCTAAGGGGACTAGCGGGAGGTCCTACAATGAGCAGTTCTTC
CASSSKGTSGRSYNEQFF
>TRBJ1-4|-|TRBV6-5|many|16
TGTGCCAGCAGTTACTCAGGGGTGGGTCTAACTGAAAAACTGTTTTTT
CASSYSGVGLTEKLFF
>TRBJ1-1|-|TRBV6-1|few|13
TGTGCCAGCAGCCAGAATATGAACACTGAAGCTTTCTTT
CASSQNMNTEAFF